The T cell receptor beta chain under discussion was sequenced for a study of blood T cells in healthy people across ages. Together with a sample-barcoded 5' primer, a J-beta primer mix was included in a second PCR lasting 7 to 11 cycles. TCRdb called the 5' RACE reads again in MiXCR, with one record for every CDR3 protein. The table records about a million distinct CDR3 sequences, around 49% of them present only once. Per the germline V gene, CDR1 is SQVTM and CDR2 is ANQGSEA. V gave up 7 bases and J gave up 0 bases, with 15 bases separating them. This CDR3 region has 14 residues. Sequencing was performed on blood. The receptor was isolated from a man aged 25-45 years in good health. This chain joins TRBV29-1 and TRBJ1-2; D possibly corresponds to TRBD1 (6 bases). CDR3 region: CSADTGPTNYGYTF. CDR3 in DNA: TGCAGCGCCGACACAGGGCCCACTAACTATGGCTACACCTTC.